These 24 T cell receptor beta chains share one sample of origin, sequenced in a study of blood T cell repertoires in COVID-19. This table comes from immunoSEQ multiplex PCR, and its TCRdb copy is limited to in-frame clones, with some not included. This sample has about 240,000 clones, with 83% found just once. The source material was PBMCs or T cells enriched from blood (not recorded which). These receptors were collected from a woman aged 40 to 55 who had been exposed to COVID-19.

This clone came up once. J is TRBJ2-7 and V is TRBV11-2, with D possibly matching TRBD2 (6 bases). The CDR3 has 12 amino acids. Germline V gene data show CDR1 as SGHAT and CDR2 as FQNNGV. The V and J ends lost 8 bases and 3 bases respectively, with 11 bases between them. Here the CDR3 reads CASAGGSYEQYF. CDR3 in DNA: TGTGCCAGCGCTGGGGGGAGCTACGAGCAGTACTTC.

V is TRBV10-3 and J is TRBJ1-2; TRBD1 aligns across 8 bases. V lost 9 bases to trimming and J lost 2 bases; unmatched junction nucleotides: 5. Germline V gene data show CDR1 as ENHRY and CDR2 as SYGVKD. The CDR3 runs to 13 residues. The CDR3 region is CAMQTGVNYGYTF. The CDR3 nucleotides are TGTGCCATGCAGACAGGGGTAAACTATGGCTACACCTTC.

The V gene is TRBV10-3, the J gene TRBJ2-7, with 8 bases lining up with TRBD2. The CDR3 covers 15 residues. Germline CDR1 and CDR2: ENHRY and SYGVKD. V shed 2 bases, J shed 0 bases, and the junction held 3 bases outside the gene matches. CDR3 region: CAISEATSASYEQYF. The DNA of the CDR3 is TGTGCCATCAGTGAGGCGACTAGCGCCTCCTACGAGCAGTACTTC.

This sequence joins TRBV29-1 and TRBJ1-2, with 7 nucleotides matching TRBD1. Germline CDR1 and CDR2: SQVTM and ANQGSEA. With V trimmed by 6 bases and J by 5 bases, 9 bases remained unmatched. This CDR3 region has 13 residues. CDR3 sequence (DNA): TGCAGCGTCGACAGGGCCCCTTTTTATGGCTACACCTTC. Its translation is CSVDRAPFYGYTF.

This clone was seen only once. V and J are TRBV19 and TRBJ2-3; 9 bases map to TRBD1. The CDR3 runs 15 residues. Germline-derived CDR1 and CDR2 are LNHDA and SQIVND (reference sequence). V lost 4 bases, J lost 5 bases, and 7 bases stayed unmatched. The CDR3 loop reads CASSSTGGPVDTQYF. DNA of the CDR3: TGTGCCAGTAGTAGCACAGGGGGCCCGGTAGATACGCAGTATTTT.

The chain has TRBV10-3 and TRBJ2-5; a weak D match, TRBD2 (5 bases). There are 14 residues in the CDR3. CDR1 is ENHRY and CDR2 is SYGVKD in the germline V gene. Deletions cut 0 bases from V and 2 bases from J, with 7 bases between. The CDR3 region has the DNA TGTGCCATCAGTGAGTCAGGAGGACAAGAGACCCAGTACTTC. This codes for CAISESGGQETQYF.

The rearrangement links TRBV15 to TRBJ2-3; the match to TRBD2 covers 13 bases. The junction had 4 bases not matched to a gene; V was cut back by 5 bases and J by 5 bases. This CDR3 spans 15 amino acids. Looked up from germline, CDR1 is LNHNV and CDR2 is YYDKDF (reference sequence). Here the CDR3 reads CATSWTSGGQDTQYF. CDR3 nucleotides: TGTGCCACCAGCTGGACTAGCGGGGGTCAAGATACGCAGTATTTT. The full variable domain, completed using reference TRBV15 and TRBJ2-3, is DAMVIQNPRYQVTQFGKPVTLSCSQTLNHNVMYWYQQKSSQAPKLLFHYYDKDFNNEADTPDNFQSRRPNTSFCFLDIRSPGLGDTAMYLCATSWTSGGQDTQYFGPGTRLTVL.

With regard to this clone: A much larger clone differs from this one at a single base, so this may be a read error. The chain uses TRBV10-1 and TRBJ2-5, with D perhaps TRBD1 (6 bases). CDR3 length: 11 residues. V was pared by 7 bases and J by 4 bases, with 7 bases between. Germline V gene lookup returns CDR1 WNHNN and CDR2 SYGVQD (reference sequence). CDR3 in amino acids: CASIRGETQYF. CDR3 DNA sequence: TGCGCCAGCATCAGGGGAGAGACCCAGTACTTC.

This chain uses TRBV7-2 with TRBJ2-1, with TRBD2 identical over 12 bases. In germline, CDR1 is SGHTA, CDR2 FQGNSA. The CDR3 consists of 17 residues. Germline trimming cut 5 bases from V and 2 bases from J; bases unmatched to any gene: 7. CDR3 sequence reads: CASSPATSGGAYNEQFF. The CDR3 DNA is TGTGCCAGCAGCCCCGCGACTAGCGGGGGTGCCTACAATGAGCAGTTCTTC.

The rearrangement links TRBV5-6 to TRBJ1-5; 9 bases are shared with TRBD1. J lost 6 bases, V lost 6 bases, and 13 bases had no gene match. The CDR3 is 16 residues long. Looked up from germline, CDR1 is SGHDT and CDR2 is YYEEEE. DNA of the CDR3: TGTGCCAGCACCCTTGGTGGGACAGGGTTTGGTCAGCCCCAGCATTTT. It specifies CASTLGGTGFGQPQHF. The complete variable domain, with remaining parts taken from reference TRBV5-6 and TRBJ1-5, reads DAGVTQSPTHLIKTRGQQVTLRCSPKSGHDTVSWYQQALGQGPQFIFQYYEEEERQRGNFPDRFSGHQFPNYSSELNVNALLLGDSALYLCASTLGGTGFGQPQHFGDGTRLSIL.

In its sample, this clone was seen a few times. This rearrangement joins TRBV4-2 to TRBJ2-2; D unresolved. The CDR3 has 16 amino acids. V shed 0 bases and J shed 0 bases, with 8 bases lying between them. Germline CDR1 and CDR2: LGHNA and YNFKEQ. CDR3 coding DNA: TGTGCCAGCAGCCAAGATGTACTATCGAACACCGGGGAGCTGTTTTTT. Translation: CASSQDVLSNTGELFF.

A note on this clone: The identical CDR3 is also encoded by other nucleotide sequences in the sample. The gene calls are TRBV7-2 and TRBJ1-3; 10 nucleotides align to TRBD1. CDR1 and CDR2 from the germline V gene are SGHTA and FQGNSA. This CDR3 comprises 15 residues. V lost 4 bases, J lost 2 bases, and 2 bases stayed unmatched. In DNA form, the CDR3 reads TGTGCCAGCAGCTCGGACAGGGGGACTGGAAACACCATATATTTT. Protein: CASSSDRGTGNTIYF.

The rearrangement links TRBV6-5 to TRBJ2-7; 10 bases line up with TRBD1. Trimming at V came to 6 bases and at J to 3 bases, leaving 8 bases not matched to a gene. The length of the CDR3 is 15 residues. CDR1 MNHEY and CDR2 SVGAGI come from the germline V gene. The DNA of the CDR3 is TGTGCCAGCAGGCGCGAGGGACAGGGGTACTACGAGCAGTACTTC. Its translation is CASRREGQGYYEQYF.

The chain employs TRBV5-4 and TRBJ2-3; 12 bases are a match to TRBD2. After removal of 4 bases from V and 4 bases from J, the junction contained 4 bases not matched to a gene. The CDR3 runs to 15 residues. Germline loops: CDR1 SGHNT, CDR2 YYREEE (reference sequence). CDR3 loop: CASSPSGGAADTQYF. The CDR3 nucleotides read TGTGCCAGCAGCCCTAGCGGGGGGGCCGCAGATACGCAGTATTTT.

The chain has TRBV27 and TRBJ2-4; 7 bases fit TRBD1. This CDR3 spans 15 amino acids. Germline trimming cut 2 bases from V and 2 bases from J; bases unmatched to any gene: 3. Germline V gene sequence: CDR1 MNHEY, CDR2 SMNVEV (reference sequence). The CDR3 protein is CASSLEGATKNIQYF. CDR3 sequence (DNA): TGTGCCAGCAGTTTAGAGGGGGCGACCAAAAACATTCAGTACTTC.

The rearrangement joins TRBV4-2 to TRBJ2-1; D not certain. Germline assignment: CDR1 LGHNA and CDR2 YNFKEQ. V was pared by 4 bases and J by 3 bases, with 10 bases between. CDR3 size: 14 residues. In nucleotides, the CDR3 is TGTGCCAGCAGCCCGCGGATGGACTACAATGAGCAGTTCTTC. As protein: CASSPRMDYNEQFF.

The gene calls are TRBV10-2 and TRBJ1-2; no clear D gene. This CDR3 contains 13 residues. The germline gives CDR1 WSHSY, CDR2 SAAADI. Trimming left V 0 bases short and J 6 bases short, with 8 bases between. DNA for the CDR3: TGCGCCAGCAGTGAGTCGGAGTCCAATGGCTACACCTTC. This sequence encodes CASSESESNGYTF.

The J gene is TRBJ2-5, the V gene TRBV5-1, with 9 bases that match TRBD2. V lost 4 bases and J lost 5; bases outside the gene matches: 12. This CDR3 has 16 amino acids. Germline V gene sequence: CDR1 SGHRS, CDR2 YFSETQ. The CDR3 nucleotides are TGCGCCAGCAGCCCCGATGGTTCTAGCGGGGCCGAGACCCAGTACTTC. Translating gives CASSPDGSSGAETQYF.

The rearrangement links TRBV6-5 to TRBJ1-4; D might be TRBD1 (5 bases). CDR3 size: 15 residues. The V and J ends lost 2 bases and 4 bases respectively, with 11 bases between them. CDR1 is MNHEY, CDR2 SVGAGI, per germline. The CDR3 DNA follows: TGTGCCAGCAGTTACCTAAAGGGGTATAATGAAAAACTGTTTTTT. Its protein product is CASSYLKGYNEKLFF.

This clone was seen a handful of times. This chain connects TRBV28 to TRBJ1-5; 11 bases fit TRBD1. Losses at the gene ends were 5 bases for V and 4 bases for J; bases not matched to a gene: 13. The CDR3 is made up of 18 amino acids. Germline values: CDR1 MDHEN, CDR2 SYDVKM. The CDR3 is CASSPGQWDRGENQPQHF. The DNA for the CDR3 is TGTGCCAGCAGTCCAGGTCAATGGGACAGGGGGGAGAATCAGCCCCAGCATTTT. The full variable domain, its missing parts supplied by reference TRBV28 and TRBJ1-5, is DVKVTQSSRYLVKRTGEKVFLECVQDMDHENMFWYRQDPGLGLRLIYFSYDVKMKEKGDIPEGYSVSREKKERFSLILESASTNQTSMYLCASSPGQWDRGENQPQHFGDGTRLSIL.

The chain is built from TRBV6-5 and TRBJ1-3; D is perhaps TRBD1 (5 bases). CDR1 and CDR2 from the germline V gene are MNHEY and SVGAGI. This CDR3 contains 14 residues. Trimming removed 5 bases from V and 3 bases from J, with 11 bases in between. CDR3 region: CASSLQGSGNTIYF. CDR3 coding DNA: TGTGCCAGCAGTCTCCAGGGAAGTGGAAACACCATATATTTT.

This clone was seen only once. The genes are TRBV5-4 and TRBJ1-2, with TRBD1 as a possible D gene (5 bases). Trimming removed 0 bases from V and 2 bases from J, with 11 bases in between. Looked up from germline, CDR1 is SGHNT and CDR2 is YYREEE (reference sequence). The CDR3 contains 15 residues. The CDR3 spells CASSLGTGGNYGYTF. The CDR3 DNA reads as TGTGCCAGCAGCTTGGGTACAGGCGGAAACTATGGCTACACCTTC.

J is TRBJ2-1 and V is TRBV9, with 10 bases lining up with TRBD2. V shed 3 bases, J shed 8 bases, and the junction held 8 bases outside the gene matches. This CDR3 is built from 15 residues. Germline V gives CDR1 SGDLS, CDR2 YYNGEE. The CDR3 is CASSGTSGAEDEQFF. The DNA for the CDR3 is TGTGCCAGCAGCGGAACTAGCGGGGCCGAGGATGAGCAGTTCTTC. The entire variable domain, with the rest obtained from reference TRBV9 and TRBJ2-1, is as follows: DSGVTQTPKHLITATGQRVTLRCSPRSGDLSVYWYQQSLDQGLQFLIQYYNGEERAKGNILERFSAQQFPDLHSELNLSSLELGDSALYFCASSGTSGAEDEQFFGPGTRLTVL.

The chain is built from TRBV3-1 (or the pseudogene TRBV3-2) and TRBJ2-7; possibly TRBD1 for D (5 bases). V was clipped by 1 base and J by 3 bases, with 13 bases between them. The CDR3 spans 15 residues. Germline V gives CDR1 LGHDT, CDR2 YNNKEL (reference sequence). The CDR3 spells CASSQGFDSLYEQYF. For the CDR3, the DNA is TGTGCCAGCAGCCAAGGATTTGACAGCCTCTACGAGCAGTACTTC.